This T cell receptor (beta chain) comes out of a study of beta chain features in type 1 diabetes. Findings and caveats of the study: Cells with high TCR expression could be over-represented by cDNA sequencing. TCRB CDR3s from Type 1 diabetes patients were moderately but significantly shorter in all four CD4+ subsets.

Comment on this clone: Its specificity is unknown.

Looked up from germline, CDR1 is MNHNY and CDR2 is SVGAGI (reference sequence). The CDR3 has 15 amino acids. Unmatched junction bases numbered 11, after V lost 7 bases and J lost 7 bases. All of the isolated RNA was reverse transcribed, so expressed TCRB transcripts were sequenced. Clones were read by immunoSEQ multiplex PCR, and TCRdb kept only the in-frame ones, dropping some. The table includes 310,000 or so clones, roughly 8% detected once. The single heparinised draw taken from each donor contained around 100 mL of blood on average. Sorting of CD4+ naive, central memory, regulatory and stem cell-like memory cells was performed via CD45RO/CCR7/CD25/CD127/CD95/CD27.

Sample: central memory CD4+ T cells from blood. The TCR comes from a woman between 18 and 29 years old in good health. J is TRBJ1-5 and V is TRBV6-6; 9 positions agree with TRBD1. CDR3 residues: CASNLQGAHGQPQHF. CDR3 DNA sequence: TGTGCCAGCAATTTACAGGGGGCGCATGGGCAGCCCCAGCATTTT.